Sequencing of this T cell receptor beta chain was carried out in a study of CD8 T cells in ankylosing spondylitis. General study findings and limits: The disease-linked clones had a CD8+ phenotype and low blood frequencies.

This clonotype came up a few times. Its antigen remains unidentified. One entry per CDR3 protein, called by TCRdb with MiXCR from the 5' RACE reads. This table has approximately 290,000 distinct CDR3 sequences, roughly 20% appearing once. The sample taken for sequencing was blood, either unsorted or a sorted T cell fraction (not recorded which). The TCR originated in a female donor with ankylosing spondylitis or in good health (not recorded which).

The CDR3 region is CASSYTRRNTEAFF. The CDR3 region has the DNA TGTGCCAGCAGTTACACGCGGAGGAACACTGAAGCTTTCTTT. V is TRBV6-2 or TRBV6-3 and J is TRBJ1-1; D call uncertain. This CDR3 has 14 amino acids. The germline CDR1 and CDR2 sequences are MNHEY and SVGEGT. Trimming took 2 bases from V and 1 from J, leaving 8 bases between them.